A single sample gave rise to the 18 T cell receptor beta chains below, sequenced in a study of early T cells in non-severe SARS-CoV-2 infection. MiXCR was run by TCRdb on the 5' RACE reads, yielding one entry per CDR3 protein. The data contain over 30,000 distinct CDR3 sequences, approximately 5.2% of them singletons. Input material: whole blood. These TCRs come from an adult who was a healthcare worker with PCR-confirmed SARS-CoV-2 infection or an uninfected control (not recorded which).

This clonotype has only a few counts. This chain links TRBV4-1 with TRBJ2-5, with TRBD2 identical over 7 bases. With 2 bases clipped from V and 5 bases from J, the junction kept 5 bases outside the gene matches. CDR1 MGHRA and CDR2 YSYEKL come from the germline V gene. The CDR3 contains 14 residues. The CDR3 DNA is TGCGCCAGCAGCCAAAACCGGCGGGAGGAGACCCAGTACTTC. It specifies CASSQNRREETQYF.

There are a few counts of this clonotype. This chain connects TRBV12-2 to TRBJ2-5; the D segment call TRBD2 is taken from the table without a DNA check. TRBV12-2 is an annotated pseudogene. This CDR3 region has 22 residues. CDR3 sequence (DNA): TGTGCAAGTCGCTTAGCGTATCGGGAAACTAGCGGGAGAACTCGGCCTCAAGAGACCCAGTACTTC. As protein: CASRLAYRETSGRTRPQETQYF.

V usage is TRBV12-3 or TRBV12-4 and J usage is TRBJ2-3, with 9 bases aligning to TRBD1. The CDR3 consists of 15 residues. The trim removed 6 bases at V and 1 base at J, leaving 5 bases unmatched. The CDR3 loop reads CASRWTGVGTDTQYF. The CDR3 nucleotides read TGTGCCAGCAGGTGGACAGGGGTCGGCACAGATACGCAGTATTTT.

The sample holds many counts of this clonotype. The J gene is TRBJ1-6, the V gene TRBV2; possible D gene TRBD1, 5 bases. The germline V gene has CDR1 SNHLY and CDR2 FYNNEI. Trimming shortened V by 6 bases and J by 7 bases, and 16 bases separated the two germline ends. This CDR3 region has 15 residues. CDR3 DNA sequence: TGTGCCAGCAGACCGACATCCGGGACGAATTCACCCCTCCACTTT. Its translation is CASRPTSGTNSPLHF.

There are a few counts of this clonotype. V usage is TRBV7-9 and J usage is TRBJ2-1; 14 bases are shared with TRBD2. Germline V lookup: CDR1 SEHNR, CDR2 FQNEAQ (reference sequence). The length of the CDR3 is 15 residues. The V gene end was trimmed by 6 bases and the J gene end by 7 bases; junction bases not matched to a gene: 5. The CDR3 here is CASSTGTSGSNEQFF. The CDR3 nucleotides are TGTGCCAGCAGTACCGGGACTAGCGGGAGTAATGAGCAGTTCTTC. The full variable domain, rest sourced from reference TRBV7-9 and TRBJ2-1, is DTGVSQNPRHKITKRGQNVTFRCDPISEHNRLYWYRQTLGQGPEFLTYFQNEAQLEKSRLLSDRFSAERPKGSFSTLEIQRTEQGDSAMYLCASSTGTSGSNEQFFGPGTRLTVL.

This clonotype occurred many times. The chain uses TRBV5-1 and TRBJ1-1; no firm D call. V was cut by 2 bases and J by 3 bases, with 14 bases left in between. The CDR3 has 15 amino acids. Germline V gives CDR1 SGHRS, CDR2 YFSETQ. The chain's CDR3 is CASSFVGPSYTEAFF. CDR3 DNA: TGCGCCAGCAGCTTCGTCGGTCCCTCCTACACTGAAGCTTTCTTT. The full variable domain, rest sourced from reference TRBV5-1 and TRBJ1-1, is KAGVTQTPRYLIKTRGQQVTLSCSPISGHRSVSWYQQTPGQGLQFLFEYFSETQRNKGNFPGRFSGRQFSNSRSEMNVSTLELGDSALYLCASSFVGPSYTEAFFGQGTRLTVV.

Judged by abundance, this clonotype is medium-sized. V and J are TRBV20-1 and TRBJ2-1, with TRBD2 matching 8 bases. The germline V gene has CDR1 DFQATT and CDR2 SNEGSKA (reference sequence). V dropped 3 bases and J dropped 0; count of bases not matched to a gene: 4. The CDR3 contains 15 residues. CDR3 region: CSASGREGSYNEQFF. CDR3 bases: TGCAGTGCTAGCGGTCGGGAGGGCTCCTACAATGAGCAGTTCTTC.

By share, this clonotype ranks as medium-sized. The V and J genes are TRBV5-5 and TRBJ2-5; the match to TRBD1 covers 10 bases. The CDR3 extends over 15 amino acids. CDR1 and CDR2 from the germline V gene are SGHKS and YYEKEE (reference sequence). V gave up 3 bases and J gave up 1 base; unmatched junction bases: 3. CDR3 sequence reads: CASSSGTGAQETQYF. Written as DNA, the CDR3 is TGTGCCAGCAGCTCAGGGACAGGGGCCCAAGAGACCCAGTACTTC.

This clonotype was recorded a few times. This chain joins TRBV28 and TRBJ1-1; 8 bases fit TRBD1. The length of the CDR3 is 16 residues. Germline V gives CDR1 MDHEN, CDR2 SYDVKM. V lost 6 bases to trimming and J lost 3 bases; unmatched junction nucleotides: 12. CDR3 nucleotide sequence: TGTGCCAGCAGCCGGACGGACAGGGATGAAGACACTGAAGCTTTCTTT. This encodes CASSRTDRDEDTEAFF.

This clonotype was seen a handful of times. The chain joins TRBV7-9 to TRBJ2-1, with D possibly TRBD1 on 6 matching bases. Between the trimmed V and J ends, which lost 3 bases and 8 bases, there was a span of 11 bases. Germline loops: CDR1 SEHNR, CDR2 FQNEAQ (reference sequence). The CDR3 spans 13 residues. CDR3 DNA: TGTGCCAGCAGCTTTGGGGGCTTCGATGAGCAGTTCTTC. It specifies CASSFGGFDEQFF. Drawing the rest from reference TRBV7-9 and TRBJ2-1, the complete variable domain is DTGVSQNPRHKITKRGQNVTFRCDPISEHNRLYWYRQTLGQGPEFLTYFQNEAQLEKSRLLSDRFSAERPKGSFSTLEIQRTEQGDSAMYLCASSFGGFDEQFFGPGTRLTVL.

In its sample, this clonotype was seen many times. DNA of the CDR3: TGCAGTGCTAGCCCCTCGGCCCGGCGAAGGGCCTACGAGCAGTACTTC. This sequence encodes CSASPSARRRAYEQYF. The V call is TRBV20-1, the J call TRBJ2-7; D is ambiguous. V lost 3 bases and J lost 2, with 20 bases in between. The CDR3 covers 16 residues. From germline, CDR1 is DFQATT and CDR2 SNEGSKA (reference sequence).

There are many counts of this clonotype. This rearrangement joins TRBV18 to TRBJ1-1; 7 positions match TRBD1. The CDR3 totals 15 residues. V gave up 1 base and J gave up 1 base; unmatched junction bases: 3. Germline V CDR1 and CDR2: KGHSH, LQKENI. CDR3 DNA: TGTGCCAGCTCACCACAGACAGGGTCGAACACTGAAGCTTTCTTT. Residues: CASSPQTGSNTEAFF.

This clonotype has a count of ten or more. In nucleotides, the CDR3 is TGTGCCAGTAGTATAGTACGGACGGTGAACTATGGCTACACCTTC. It is translated as CASSIVRTVNYGYTF. This sequence joins TRBV19 and TRBJ1-2; no clear D. Germline V lookup: CDR1 LNHDA, CDR2 SQIVND (reference sequence). The V and J ends lost 1 base and 2 bases respectively, with 11 bases between them. The CDR3 contains 15 residues.

This clonotype was counted a few times. The V and J genes are TRBV20-1 and TRBJ2-3; D is ambiguous. Looked up from germline, CDR1 is DFQATT and CDR2 is SNEGSKA (reference sequence). V lost 4 bases and J 2 bases, leaving 13 bases between the germline ends. The CDR3 spans 14 residues. The CDR3 region is CSATPLADTDTQYF. CDR3 DNA sequence: TGCAGTGCTACACCTCTCGCGGACACAGATACGCAGTATTTT.

This clonotype was seen repeatedly, ten times or more. The V and J genes are TRBV7-6 and TRBJ2-1; TRBD1 matches at 9 bases. Germline V CDR1 and CDR2: SGHVS, FNYEAQ. The V segment lost 5 bases and the J segment 3 bases; nucleotides outside the gene matches: 5. The CDR3 has 15 residues. CDR3 nucleotides: TGTGCCAGCAGCCCTACAGGGGGCTACTACAATGAGCAGTTCTTC. Encoded protein: CASSPTGGYYNEQFF.

The gene calls are TRBV24-1 and TRBJ2-7, with 7 positions matching TRBD1. Germline assignment: CDR1 KGHDR and CDR2 SFDVKD. Trimming cost V 3 bases and J 5 bases; bases outside gene matches: 9. The CDR3 loop spans 15 amino acids. In DNA, the CDR3 is TGTGCCACCAGTGATGAAACAGGGGATTTTGACGAGCAGTACGTC. Amino acids: CATSDETGDFDEQYV.

This clonotype was seen at least ten times. This chain links TRBV4-3 with TRBJ1-5, with D possibly TRBD1 on 6 matching bases. The CDR3 loop spans 14 amino acids. Germline V CDR1 and CDR2: LGHNA, YSLEER. Trimming shortened V by 0 bases and J by 6 bases, and 9 bases separated the two germline ends. The CDR3 DNA reads as TGCGCCAGCAGCCAAGATCTAGGGGGTCAGCCCCAGCATTTT. Its protein product is CASSQDLGGQPQHF.

This clonotype was observed at least ten times. The rearrangement joins TRBV20-1 to TRBJ2-4, with TRBD1 as a possible D gene (5 bases). V gave up 0 bases and J gave up 9 bases, with 18 bases separating them. Germline CDR1 DFQATT, CDR2 SNEGSKA (reference sequence). The CDR3 length is 15 residues. The CDR3 region has the DNA TGCAGTGCTAGAGATATAGGACGTCCTAGGGGCATTCAGTACTTC. Its translation is CSARDIGRPRGIQYF.